Shown below are 10 T cell receptor beta chains from a single sample sequenced in a study of T cells in localized non-small cell lung cancer. Using immunoSEQ multiplex PCR, the repertoire was profiled, and TCRdb retains in-frame clones only, with some absent. The table includes around 350 clones, 26% detected once. This specimen was lung tumor tissue, taken before any cancer treatment. The receptors derive from a man aged 35-69 years with stage III squamous cell lung carcinoma.

This clone is categorized as hyperexpanded (1% or more). The gene calls are TRBV14 and TRBJ1-6; D unresolved. The CDR3 runs to 13 residues. CDR1 and CDR2 (germline): SGHDN, FVKESK. Trimming removed 4 bases from V and 7 bases from J, with 8 bases in between. CDR3 sequence reads: CASSLLQNSPLHF. The CDR3 DNA follows: TGTGCCAGCAGCCTTTTACAGAATTCACCCCTCCACTTT.

This clone showed up just a few times. The rearrangement links TRBV6-8 to TRBJ1-1, with a tentative D call TRBD1 (5 bases). The germline CDR1 and CDR2 sequences are MNHGY and SAAAGT. V was shortened by 8 bases and J by 9 bases, with 19 bases between the two germline ends. The CDR3 is made up of 13 amino acids. For the CDR3, the DNA is TGTGCCAGCGGCGGGGGAGTTGGCCTAAAAGCTTTCTTT. Translation gives CASGGGVGLKAFF.

The genes are TRBV11-3 and TRBJ2-1, with 11 bases that match TRBD1. The germline V gene encodes CDR1 SGHNT and CDR2 YENEEA. The trim removed 4 bases at V and 6 bases at J, leaving 2 bases unmatched. This CDR3 has 14 residues. CDR3 in amino acids: CASSSGQGGNEQFF. The CDR3, as DNA: TGTGCCAGCAGCTCGGGACAGGGGGGCAATGAGCAGTTCTTC.

This sequence joins TRBV19 and TRBJ1-1; 7 nucleotides line up with TRBD1. Germline V gene lookup returns CDR1 LNHDA and CDR2 SQIVND (reference sequence). The V and J ends lost 4 bases and 4 bases, in that order; junction bases with no gene match: 3. CDR3 length: 13 amino acids. CDR3 nucleotides: TGTGCCAGTAGTACAAACAGGGGCACTGAAGCTTTCTTT. It yields the protein CASSTNRGTEAFF.

This chain joins TRBV5-2 and TRBJ2-5; TRBD2 reflects the table's D call only, with no check against the DNA. TRBV5-2 counts as a pseudogene. This CDR3 contains 18 residues. CDR3 nucleotides: TGTGCCAGCAGCTCGCGAGGAGCGGGGGGAGGGGGCCAAGAGACCCAGTACTTC. Its translation: CASSSRGAGGGGQETQYF.

The chain combines TRBV5-1 with TRBJ1-1, with a weak D call TRBD1 (6 bases). The length of the CDR3 is 15 residues. The V end was cut by 1 base, the J end by 1 base, with 11 bases between. Looked up from germline, CDR1 is SGHRS and CDR2 is YFSETQ. The CDR3 here is CASSLTGTPNTEAFF. CDR3 sequence (DNA): TGCGCCAGCAGCTTGACCGGGACACCGAACACTGAAGCTTTCTTT.

The rearrangement joins TRBV10-2 to TRBJ1-1; TRBD1 matches at 7 bases. The CDR3 consists of 14 residues. V lost 0 bases and J lost 8; bases outside the gene matches: 6. Germline CDR1 WSHSY, CDR2 SAAADI. CDR3 in DNA: TGCGCCAGCAGTGAGTCGAACAGGGGCATAGAAGCTTTCTTT. Encoded protein: CASSESNRGIEAFF.

By sample share, this clone is large. The rearrangement links TRBV11-3 to TRBJ2-5; 10 bases are shared with TRBD1. Germline CDR1 reads SGHNT; CDR2 reads YENEEA. This CDR3 is built from 16 residues. The trim removed 4 bases at V and 0 bases at J, leaving 5 bases unmatched. The CDR3 DNA reads as TGTGCCAGCAGCTCTCCCGGGACAGGGGACCAAGAGACCCAGTACTTC. It yields the protein CASSSPGTGDQETQYF.

This rearrangement joins TRBV11-3 to TRBJ1-1, with TRBD1 as a possible D gene (6 bases). The CDR3 has 15 amino acids. The V gene lost 2 bases and the J gene lost 4 bases, with 14 bases spanning the gap. Germline V lookup: CDR1 SGHNT, CDR2 YENEEA. Here the CDR3 DNA reads TGTGCCAGCAGCTTAACCGGGGGCAGTGGCACTGAAGCTTTCTTT. This gives the protein CASSLTGGSGTEAFF.

By sample share, this clone is large (0.1 to 1%). V gene TRBV11-3 combines with J gene TRBJ2-5, with 12 bases identical to TRBD2. Germline V gives CDR1 SGHNT, CDR2 YENEEA. The V segment lost 2 bases and the J segment 5 bases; nucleotides outside the gene matches: 6. The CDR3 is made up of 16 amino acids. Here the CDR3 DNA reads TGTGCCAGCAGCTTATCCGGGGGGACTAGCGGGGAGACCCAGTACTTC. Encoded protein: CASSLSGGTSGETQYF. The variable domain in full, completed from reference TRBV11-3 and TRBJ2-5, reads EAGVVQSPRYKIIEKKQPVAFWCNPISGHNTLYWYLQNLGQGPELLIRYENEEAVDDSQLPKDRFSAERLKGVDSTLKIQPAELGDSAVYLCASSLSGGTSGETQYFGPGTRLLVL.